This TCR beta chain comes out of a study of Ad26.COV2.S vaccination and SARS-CoV-2 variants. Study overall: The COV1001 Ad26.COV2.S trial arm included the donor. Findings of the study overall: Placebo and vaccine recipients had non-spike TCR breadth that was similar.

With regard to this clone: Antigen unknown.

This sample's treatment: roughly 19 received Ad26.COV2.S at low or high dose, single or two shots; 5 received placebo; per-sample allocation not given. The samples date from day 63 after the first vaccine or placebo injection. A Boston donor was an adult aged 18-55 years. TCRdb keeps only in-frame clones here, not all; method: immunoSEQ multiplex PCR. Of fewer than 500,000 clones in the sample, 80% to 95% were seen once. The CDR3 contains 15 residues. Germline assignment: CDR1 SGHKS and CDR2 YYEKEE (reference sequence). The V end lost 0 bases, the J end lost 4 bases, and 11 bases lay between the germline ends.

V gene TRBV5-5 combines with J gene TRBJ1-5; D perhaps matches TRBD1 (5 bases). The clonotype originates from a person between 18 and 65 years old who received the Ad26.COV2.S COVID-19 vaccine or a placebo. The sequences come from peripheral blood, collected in a trial of Ad26.COV2.S vaccine versus placebo. The CDR3 region has the DNA TGTGCCAGCAGCTTGGGGTCCGGGGGGAATCAGCCCCAGCATTTT. This gives the protein CASSLGSGGNQPQHF.